These T cell receptor beta chains were read from a single sample in a study of blood T cell repertoires in COVID-19. Clones were read by immunoSEQ multiplex PCR, and TCRdb kept only the in-frame ones, dropping some. The sample includes some 66,000 clones, 70% to 90% of them seen just once. Sequenced sample: peripheral blood. Receptors were obtained from a human donor with active COVID-19. The donor label of this sample is uncertain. Both conserved end residues are part of each CDR3. A D gene is named only where the DNA matches it firmly. Clone size, where shown, is once, few, many, or a class for clones that have expanded.

d_gene	v_gene	j_gene	abundance	CDR3nt	CDR3aa
TRBD2	TRBV19	TRBJ2-3	-	TGTGCCAGTAGTCCCCCGACTAGCAACACAGATACGCAGTATTTT	CASSPPTSNTDTQYF
-	TRBV5-6	TRBJ1-3	-	TGTGCCAGCAGCCCCGTCTCTGGAAACACCATATATTTT	CASSPVSGNTIYF
TRBD1	TRBV5-1	TRBJ2-2	-	TGCGCCAGCAGCTTGTCGACGCAGGGGGCTGCCGGGGAGCTGTTTTTT	CASSLSTQGAAGELFF
-	TRBV3-1/TRBV3-2	TRBJ2-7	-	TGTGCCAGCAGTCGGAGCTCCTACGAGCAGTACTTC	CASSRSSYEQYF
TRBD1	TRBV4-2	TRBJ2-1	-	TGTGCCAGCAGCCAAGATAAAGGGACAGGGGTCAATGAGCAGTTCTTC	CASSQDKGTGVNEQFF
-	TRBV3-1/TRBV3-2	TRBJ2-7	-	TGTGCCAGCAGCCCACTTCAGGGGCCCTACGAGCAGTACTTC	CASSPLQGPYEQYF
-	TRBV7-3	TRBJ1-5	-	TGTGCCAGCAGCTTAACACGTGGAGACAATCAGCCCCAGCATTTT	CASSLTRGDNQPQHF
TRBD1	TRBV6-5	TRBJ1-1	few	TGTGCCAATTCGTTGGACAGGGGGAACACTGAAGCTTTCTTT	CANSLDRGNTEAFF
-	TRBV5-4	TRBJ2-5	-	TGTGCCAGCACAGGGAACGAGGAGACCCAGTACTTC	CASTGNEETQYF
TRBD1	TRBV30	TRBJ1-6	-	TGTGCCTGGAGTAAAGGGGGCAGTAATAATTCACCCCTCCACTTT	CAWSKGGSNNSPLHF
-	TRBV6-5	TRBJ1-2	-	TGTGCCAGCAGTTACCCCCAGGCGGGGGTCGCGGGGGGCTACACCTTC	CASSYPQAGVAGGYTF
TRBD2	TRBV5-4	TRBJ2-3	few	TGTGCCAGCAGCTTGGATCATTTTAGCGGGGGGTTCACAGATACGCAGTATTTT	CASSLDHFSGGFTDTQYF
-	TRBV27	TRBJ2-7	-	TGTGCCAGCAGCTTGTTGACAGGAAGCTCCTACGAGCAGTACTTC	CASSLLTGSSYEQYF
-	TRBV27	TRBJ2-7	-	TGTGCCAGCAGTTTGGTTCAGGGTGAGCAGTACTTC	CASSLVQGEQYF
TRBD1	TRBV6-5	TRBJ1-3	-	TGTGCCAGCAAGCAGGGGGCGAGTGGAAACACCATATATTTT	CASKQGASGNTIYF
-	TRBV21-1	TRBJ2-3	-	TGTGCCAGCAGCAAAGAGTCGGCTAGCGGGAGCACAGATACGCAGTATTTT	CASSKESASGSTDTQYF
-	TRBV7-8	TRBJ1-4	-	TGTGCCAGCAGCCCAGGAGGGGCCAGTGATGAAAAACTGTTTTTT	CASSPGGASDEKLFF
TRBD2	TRBV9	TRBJ2-3	-	TGTGCCAGCAGCGTAGAGGTGACTAGCGGGAGGGGTTGCGATACGCAGTATTTT	CASSVEVTSGRGCDTQYF
TRBD2	TRBV24-1	TRBJ2-2	-	TGTGCCACCAGTGCCCCGGGAGGGAACACCGGGGAGCTGTTTTTT	CATSAPGGNTGELFF
-	TRBV20-1	TRBJ2-3	-	TGCAGTGCTAGTATTGGGGCCGGAGCAGATACGCAGTATTTT	CSASIGAGADTQYF
-	TRBV12-5	TRBJ2-1	-	TGTGCTAGTGGTCCCGGACTTGTAGAGCAGTTCTTC	CASGPGLVEQFF
TRBD1	TRBV7-9	TRBJ2-1	-	TGTGCCAGCAGCTTAGCCCCGACAGGGGGCCTCGATGAGCAGTTCTTC	CASSLAPTGGLDEQFF
-	TRBV12-3/TRBV12-4	TRBJ2-7	-	TGTGCCAGCAGTTTTCCCCCCAGCTACGAGCAGTACTTC	CASSFPPSYEQYF
-	TRBV9	TRBJ1-4	once	TGTGCCAGCAGCGTAGGCGGCGGGAATGAAAAACTGTTTTTT	CASSVGGGNEKLFF
-	TRBV9	TRBJ2-3	-	TGTGCCAGCAGCGTGGACAGTTTCACAGATACGCAGTATTTT	CASSVDSFTDTQYF
TRBD1	TRBV9	TRBJ1-2	once	TGTGCCAGCCGTCACCGGGACAGCTATGGCTACACCTTC	CASRHRDSYGYTF
-	TRBV15	TRBJ1-5	-	TGTGCCACCAGCAGTCCCACAGGGAGAGTTAGCAATCAGCCCCAGCATTTT	CATSSPTGRVSNQPQHF
TRBD1	TRBV18	TRBJ2-1	-	TGTGCCAGCTCGCCTCCCCGGACAGGGGGCCACAATGAGCAGTTCTTC	CASSPPRTGGHNEQFF
TRBD2	TRBV6-2/TRBV6-3	TRBJ2-4	-	TGTGCCAGCAGTTACTCGGCACTAGCGGGGCAATTAGCCAAAAACATTCAGTACTTC	CASSYSALAGQLAKNIQYF
TRBD2	TRBV6-2/TRBV6-3	TRBJ2-2	-	TGTGCCAGCAGTTACTCGCGCCTCGCGGGGGGTATCACCGGGGAGCTGTTTTTT	CASSYSRLAGGITGELFF
-	TRBV5-1	TRBJ1-2	-	TGCGCCAGCAGCTTGGAACAGGGCTACTATGGCTACACCTTC	CASSLEQGYYGYTF
TRBD1	TRBV14	TRBJ2-5	once	TGTGCCAGCAGCCATTGGGACAGGGGGCGCGAGACCCAGTACTTC	CASSHWDRGRETQYF
TRBD2	TRBV11-2	TRBJ2-7	-	TGTGCCAGCAGCGATTGGACTAGCGGTATTGGCGAGCAGTACTTC	CASSDWTSGIGEQYF
-	TRBV5-8	TRBJ2-5	-	TGTGCCAGCAGCTTGGACACCTACCAAGAGACCCAGTACTTC	CASSLDTYQETQYF
TRBD1	TRBV2	TRBJ1-2	-	TGTGCCATCCCGGGACAGACCTATGGCTACACCTTC	CAIPGQTYGYTF
TRBD1	TRBV5-1	TRBJ1-6	-	TGCGCCAGCAGCTCCCGCCCCAGGGGGAGCTCCTATAATTCACCCCTCCACTTT	CASSSRPRGSSYNSPLHF
-	TRBV19	TRBJ1-1	-	TGTGCCAGTACCAACAGGGCGGAGGACACTGAAGCTTTCTTT	CASTNRAEDTEAFF
-	TRBV7-2	TRBJ2-7	-	TGTGCCAGCAGCATGTGGACAAGAGGCTACGAGCAGTACTTC	CASSMWTRGYEQYF
TRBD1	TRBV3-1/TRBV3-2	TRBJ1-2	-	TGTGCCAGCAGCCACCGGGACAGCGTCCCTGGCTACACCTTC	CASSHRDSVPGYTF
TRBD2	TRBV10-3	TRBJ2-1	-	TGTGCCATCAGTGCTGGACTAGCGGTGAGCTCCTACAATGAGCAGTTCTTC	CAISAGLAVSSYNEQFF
-	TRBV6-1	TRBJ2-6	-	TGTGCCAGCAGTGAAGCGGGCCTACGGAGGGGGGCCAACGTCCTGACTTTC	CASSEAGLRRGANVLTF
-	TRBV7-2	TRBJ1-3	-	TGTGCCAGCAGCTTTAACTCTGGAAACACCATATATTTT	CASSFNSGNTIYF
TRBD2	TRBV10-1	TRBJ2-3	-	TGCGCCAGGAGAGCTAGCGGGGGTTACACAGATACGCAGTATTTT	CARRASGGYTDTQYF
-	TRBV2	TRBJ2-2	-	TGTGCCAGCAGTGAATTCTCGACTAGGCGAGGCACCGGGGAGCTGTTTTTT	CASSEFSTRRGTGELFF
-	TRBV11-3	TRBJ2-2	-	TGTGCCAGCAGCTCCCGACGGGGAGCGAACACCGGGGAGCTGTTTTTT	CASSSRRGANTGELFF
-	TRBV4-1	TRBJ2-7	-	TGCGCCAGCAGCCAAGATACGTCTCGGGGGGAGCAGTACTTC	CASSQDTSRGEQYF
TRBD1	TRBV6-5	TRBJ1-2	-	TGTGCCAGCAGTTTCCCGACAGGGATCGGCTACACCTTC	CASSFPTGIGYTF
-	TRBV6-6	TRBJ1-6	-	TGTGCCAGCAGTCCCACTGGAAGGGGTCCCTTCAATTCACCCCTCCACTTT	CASSPTGRGPFNSPLHF
TRBD2	TRBV7-6	TRBJ2-2	-	TGTGCCAGCAGCATACTAGCGGGGGGAACCACCGGGGAGCTGTTTTTT	CASSILAGGTTGELFF
TRBD2	TRBV28	TRBJ2-2	-	TGTGCCAGCGCCGAGGGGCTAGCGGGAAACACCGGGGAGCTGTTTTTT	CASAEGLAGNTGELFF
TRBD2	TRBV27	TRBJ2-5	-	TGTGCCAGCAGACCAGTAGCGGGGGAGACCCAGTACTTC	CASRPVAGETQYF
-	TRBV19	TRBJ2-1	-	TGTGCCAGTGACCAGGGGCTAGCGGAGGGGGAGTACTACAATGAGCAGTTCTTC	CASDQGLAEGEYYNEQFF
-	TRBV30	TRBJ1-2	-	TGTGCCTGGAGCCGGGGGGCTAACTATGGCTACACCTTC	CAWSRGANYGYTF
TRBD2	TRBV5-1	TRBJ2-3	once	TGCGCCAGCAGCTTGGCCAGCGGGGGGATGCGAACAGATACGCAGTATTTT	CASSLASGGMRTDTQYF
TRBD1	TRBV27	TRBJ2-3	-	TGTGCCAGCAGACGAGGGGGGACAGGGGTGGAAACAGATACGCAGTATTTT	CASRRGGTGVETDTQYF
TRBD2	TRBV6-7	TRBJ2-1	-	TGTGCCAGCAGTTACGCGACTAGCGGGCCCTACAATGAGCAGTTCTTC	CASSYATSGPYNEQFF
-	TRBV29-1	TRBJ1-1	-	TGCAGCGTTGCTCAACTAGCGAGGAACACTGAAGCTTTCTTT	CSVAQLARNTEAFF